This note documents a single TCR beta chain sequence. Authors' analysis steps: How many nucleated cells were present was estimated from reference gene primer amplification. This table comes from immunoSEQ multiplex PCR, and its TCRdb copy is limited to in-frame clones, with some not included. V, J and clone size derive from that table, while D and trimming were established from the DNA sequence. The sample lists about 140,000 clones, 80% to 90% occurring once. In terms of age and location, participants ranged from roughly 18 to 90 years and lived in about two dozen US areas. Participant-given clinical history determined each cohort assignment. The source of the sample is a study of blood T cell repertoires in COVID-19. As for the study in general: The cDNA or gDNA used as material had been derived from T cells, B-cell-depleted T cells, or PBMCs.

Germline loops: CDR1 SGHKS, CDR2 YYEKEE (reference sequence). The trim removed 4 bases at V and 6 bases at J, leaving 8 bases unmatched. This CDR3 comprises 15 residues. Source material: PBMCs or T cells enriched from blood (not recorded which). This sequence originates from a woman in her fifties or sixties with acute COVID-19. This sequence joins TRBV5-5 and TRBJ2-7; 12 bases fit TRBD1. CDR3 residues: CASSASWDRGREQYF. CDR3 in DNA: TGTGCCAGCAGCGCCTCCTGGGACAGGGGGCGCGAGCAGTACTTC. Looking up the rest from reference TRBV5-5 and TRBJ2-7 gives the full variable domain: DAGVTQSPTHLIKTRGQQVTLRCSPISGHKSVSWYQQVLGQGPQFIFQYYEKEERGRGNFPDRFSARQFPNYSSELNVNALLLGDSALYLCASSASWDRGREQYFGPGTRLTVT.